The clone carrying this TCR beta chain appeared once. Its cognate antigen is unknown. The PCR had 60 Vbeta and 13 Jbeta primers. Using immunoSEQ multiplex PCR, the repertoire was profiled, and TCRdb retains in-frame clones only, with some absent. The profile shows around 100,000 clones, more than 75% of them singletons. Trimming took 5 bases from V and 0 from J, leaving 10 bases between them. CDR1 LGHNT and CDR2 FRNRAP come from the germline V gene. The CDR3 spans 14 residues. The data were taken from a study of cytomegalovirus exposure and HLA in healthy donors. Overall study results and limits: The study designated 150 or so TCR beta chains cytomegalovirus-associated.

This sequence originates from a woman younger than 30 in good health and CMV-seropositive. This chain links TRBV12-5 with TRBJ1-1; D is possibly TRBD1 (5 bases). The sequencing input was PBMCs. The CDR3 coding sequence is TGTGCTAGTGGTCCGAGACAGATGAACACTGAAGCTTTCTTT. Translation: CASGPRQMNTEAFF.